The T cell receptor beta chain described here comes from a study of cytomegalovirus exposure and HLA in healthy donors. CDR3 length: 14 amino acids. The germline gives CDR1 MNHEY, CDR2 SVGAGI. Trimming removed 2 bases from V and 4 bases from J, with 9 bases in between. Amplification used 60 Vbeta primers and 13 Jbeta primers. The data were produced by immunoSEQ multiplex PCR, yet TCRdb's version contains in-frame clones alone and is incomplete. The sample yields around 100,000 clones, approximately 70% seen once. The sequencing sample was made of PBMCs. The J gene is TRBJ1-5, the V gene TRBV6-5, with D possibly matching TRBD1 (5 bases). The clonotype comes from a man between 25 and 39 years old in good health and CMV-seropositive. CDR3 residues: CASSYGAGNQPQHF. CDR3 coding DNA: TGTGCCAGCAGTTACGGGGCGGGGAATCAGCCCCAGCATTTT.